The present TCR beta chain was sequenced within a study of CD8+CD57+ T cells in acquired aplastic anemia. In the study overall: Read counts for CD4+ cells (from healthy donors) averaged approximately 11 million.

The study profiled TCR beta VDJ and CDR3 using genomic DNA as template. A single record per CDR3 protein comes from TCRdb applying MiXCR to the reads. The sample records some 150,000 distinct CDR3 sequences, around two fifths being singletons. Trimming took 2 bases from V and 3 from J, leaving 11 bases between them. The CDR3 has 16 amino acids. The germline gives CDR1 MNHEY, CDR2 SMNVEV (reference sequence). The sequence derives from a human donor in good health, serving as a control. The sample was sorted CD4+, CD8+, or CD8+CD57+ T cells (not recorded which) from PBMCs. This rearrangement joins TRBV27 to TRBJ1-6; D is unresolved. Here the CDR3 reads CASSLESAGYNSPLHF. The CDR3 coding sequence is TGTGCCAGCAGTTTAGAGTCTGCAGGCTATAATTCACCCCTCCACTTT.